These T cell receptor beta chains were read from a single sample in a study of blood T cells in healthy people across ages. TCRdb passed the 5' RACE reads through MiXCR, listing each CDR3 protein once. The top ten hold roughly 7% of the sample, which has over 1,200,000 distinct CDR3 sequences, 45% to 70% seen once. The sample consisted of blood. These TCRs come from a man between 18 and 35 years old in good health. Each CDR3 is given with its conserved first and last residue. The D gene is left open where the match is weak. The size of a clone is reported for some rows only, either as once, few or many, or as a class for expanded clones.

.,TRBD1,16,TRBV3-1,TRBJ2-7,TGTGCCAGCAGCCCCACCCTCATTAGACAGGGCGGCGAGCAGTACTTC,CASSPTLIRQGGEQYF
.,.,16,TRBV12-3/TRBV12-4,TRBJ2-1,TGTGCCAGCAGACTCGTTGGGGACACGGATAACAATGAGCAGTTCTTC,CASRLVGDTDNNEQFF
few,TRBD1,13,TRBV29-1,TRBJ1-2,TGCAGCGTCCTGGACAGGGCTAACTATGGCTACACCTTC,CSVLDRANYGYTF
.,TRBD2,16,TRBV6-1,TRBJ2-7,TGTGCCAGCAGGTTTGAAACTAGCGCCCTCTCCTACGAGCAGTACTTC,CASRFETSALSYEQYF
.,.,15,TRBV7-2,TRBJ2-1,TGTGCCAGCAGCTCTGTCTCCGGGGCGGGCAATGAGCAGTTCTTC,CASSSVSGAGNEQFF
.,.,13,TRBV12-3/TRBV12-4,TRBJ2-7,TGTGCCAGCACCGTACAGGGATCCTACGAGCAGTACTTC,CASTVQGSYEQYF
.,TRBD2,14,TRBV2,TRBJ2-5,TGTGCCAGCAGGGGGGGGGTAACTCAAGAGACCCAGTACTTC,CASRGGVTQETQYF
few,TRBD2,16,TRBV4-2,TRBJ2-1,TGTGCCAGCAGCCAAATACTAGCGGGGGGGCGCAATGAGCAGTTCTTC,CASSQILAGGRNEQFF
once,.,17,TRBV9,TRBJ1-2,TGTGCCAGCAGCGTAGCCAATCGGGCAGACGGAAACTATGGCTACACCTTC,CASSVANRADGNYGYTF
few,TRBD2,15,TRBV18,TRBJ2-1,TGTGCCAGCTCACCACCTAGCGGGAGGTACAATGAGCAGTTCTTC,CASSPPSGRYNEQFF
.,.,13,TRBV2,TRBJ2-1,TGTGCCAGCAGTGAAACACGCGGAAAGCAGCAGTTCTTC,CASSETRGKQQFF
.,.,13,TRBV7-2,TRBJ1-2,TGTGCCGGCAGCCCACCCGCCCGGGGAAGAAACACCTTC,CAGSPPARGRNTF
few,.,16,TRBV5-1,TRBJ2-5,TGCGCCAGCAGCTTGAATCCCGAAGGAAACCAAGAGACCCAGTACTTC,CASSLNPEGNQETQYF
.,.,14,TRBV4-2,TRBJ1-1,TGTGCCAGCAGCCAGTGGGGGCTGGGCGGCGGAGCTTTCTTT,CASSQWGLGGGAFF
.,.,15,TRBV15,TRBJ2-7,TGTGCCACCAGTAAAGATTCAAACTCCTACAATGAGCAGTACTTC,CATSKDSNSYNEQYF
few,.,14,TRBV27,TRBJ1-4,TGTGCCAGCAGCGACCTGGGGACTAATGAAAAACTGTTTTTT,CASSDLGTNEKLFF
.,.,14,TRBV10-3,TRBJ2-1,TGTGCCATCAGTGTAGAGGGATTGTATAATGAGCAGTTCTTC,CAISVEGLYNEQFF
.,TRBD2,19,TRBV7-9,TRBJ2-1,TGTGCCAGCAGCCCCCACTCCGGGACTAGCGGAGGAAACTACAATGAGCAGTTCTTC,CASSPHSGTSGGNYNEQFF
.,.,14,TRBV27,TRBJ2-7,TGTGCCAGCAGTTTAGCGGGACCCGGCGGGCCGCAGTACTTC,CASSLAGPGGPQYF
.,.,11,TRBV20-1,TRBJ2-3,TGCAGTGCTAAGGGCACAGATACGCAGTATTTT,CSAKGTDTQYF
.,TRBD1,15,TRBV5-6,TRBJ2-7,TGTGCCAGCAGCGGTGCCGGGACAGTTTACTACGAGCAGTACTTC,CASSGAGTVYYEQYF
.,.,14,TRBV4-1,TRBJ1-1,TGCGCCAGCAGCCGGGATGGGCTGAACGCTGAAGCTTTCTTT,CASSRDGLNAEAFF
.,TRBD2,15,TRBV11-2,TRBJ2-5,TGTGCCAGCAGCCACCTCGGGGGGGTGGGAGAGACCCAGTACTTC,CASSHLGGVGETQYF
few,TRBD1,15,TRBV27,TRBJ2-7,TGTGCCAGCAGGGGACAGACAGTAGGGCCCTACGAGCAGTACTTC,CASRGQTVGPYEQYF
.,.,15,TRBV7-9,TRBJ1-1,TGTGCCAGCAGCTTCGCACTCGCCCCGAACACTGAAGCTTTCTTT,CASSFALAPNTEAFF
once,TRBD2,15,TRBV12-3/TRBV12-4,TRBJ2-7,TGTGCCAGCAGTGACGGATTAGCGGGGAGGTACGAGCAGTACTTC,CASSDGLAGRYEQYF
few,.,18,TRBV4-1,TRBJ2-7,TGCGCCAGCAGCCAAGGGAGCATCGGACTCCCACCTAACTACGAGCAGTACTTC,CASSQGSIGLPPNYEQYF
.,.,14,TRBV20-1,TRBJ2-6,TGCAGTGCTAGAGTCGCGGGTGGGGCCAACGTCCTGACTTTC,CSARVAGGANVLTF
.,.,17,TRBV20-1,TRBJ2-5,TGCAGTGCTAGAGGTCGCCTTCGGGGCCTTTTCCAAGAGACCCAGTACTTC,CSARGRLRGLFQETQYF
.,TRBD1,13,TRBV10-3,TRBJ1-1,TGTGCCATCAGGGAACAGGGGTACACTGAAGCTTTCTTT,CAIREQGYTEAFF
few,.,11,TRBV20-1,TRBJ2-7,TGCAGTGCGGGTTGGCCCTACGAGCAGTACTTC,CSAGWPYEQYF
.,.,15,TRBV16,TRBJ2-7,TGTGCCAGCAGCCATCCCCCGACAGGTGTATACGAGCAGTACTTC,CASSHPPTGVYEQYF
once,TRBD2,16,TRBV11-2,TRBJ2-3,TGTGCCAGCAGCCGAACTAGCGGGAGTGTCACAGATACGCAGTATTTT,CASSRTSGSVTDTQYF
few,.,12,TRBV6-5,TRBJ2-7,TGTGCCAGCAGTACTCAGACCTACGAGCAGTACTTC,CASSTQTYEQYF
.,.,16,TRBV5-1,TRBJ2-6,TGCGCCAGCACCCCTTTACAGGGCACTGGGGCCAACGTCCTGACTTTC,CASTPLQGTGANVLTF
.,.,11,TRBV29-1,TRBJ2-3,TGCAGCGCGACAGACACAGATACGCAGTATTTT,CSATDTDTQYF